The 12 T cell receptor beta chains below all came from one sample that was sequenced in a study of shared clonotypes between healthy human individuals. TCRdb's copy holds only in-frame clones and misses some; the assay was immunoSEQ multiplex PCR. This sample has about half a million clones, with about four fifths found just once. Sequences were obtained from PBMCs. The receptors shown here come from a woman between 40 and 55 years old in good health. Some clones in this sample may be carry-over from other donors' samples.

This sequence joins TRBV19 and TRBJ2-1; no clear D gene. Looked up from germline, CDR1 is LNHDA and CDR2 is SQIVND (reference sequence). The V end was cut by 3 bases, the J end by 6 bases, with 6 bases between. The CDR3 has 12 amino acids. The CDR3 spells CASSISVNEQFF. In DNA, the CDR3 is TGTGCCAGTAGTATTTCTGTCAATGAGCAGTTCTTC.

The gene calls are TRBV6-6 and TRBJ2-3; the match to TRBD2 covers 7 bases. This CDR3 is built from 14 residues. From germline, CDR1 is MNHNY and CDR2 SVGAGI (reference sequence). Trimming at V came to 6 bases and at J to 3 bases, leaving 6 bases not matched to a gene. DNA of the CDR3: TGTGCCAGCAGGCGGGAGTTGGGTACAGATACGCAGTATTTT. Protein sequence: CASRRELGTDTQYF.

Only one count was recorded for this clone. This chain connects TRBV7-3 to TRBJ2-2; D gene ambiguous. The germline V gene encodes CDR1 SGHTA and CDR2 FQGTGA. The CDR3 runs to 15 residues. Trimming pared 5 bases from V and 1 base from J, leaving 11 bases between. The CDR3 sequence: CASSPETQNTGELFF. The CDR3 nucleotides read TGTGCCAGCAGCCCAGAGACACAGAACACCGGGGAGCTGTTTTTT.

This clone came up a few times. This chain connects TRBV15 to TRBJ2-7; D is perhaps TRBD2 (6 bases). Deletions cut 1 base from V and 3 bases from J, with 13 bases between. Germline CDR1 is LNHNV and CDR2 is YYDKDF (reference sequence). The CDR3 totals 15 residues. CDR3 sequence: CATSRGGELGYEQYF. The CDR3 DNA reads TGTGCCACCAGCAGAGGGGGGGAGCTGGGCTACGAGCAGTACTTC.

The chain links TRBV4-3 to TRBJ2-1, with D perhaps TRBD1 (7 bases). V shed 4 bases and J shed 5 bases, with 15 bases lying between them. Germline assignment: CDR1 LGHNA and CDR2 YSLEER. The length of the CDR3 is 15 residues. For the CDR3, the DNA is TGCGCCAGCAGCCTTAGCAGGGGGGTCCACAATGAGCAGTTCTTC. It is translated as CASSLSRGVHNEQFF.

This sequence joins TRBV7-9 and TRBJ1-1; D unclear. V lost 0 bases and J 1 base, leaving 6 bases between the germline ends. The CDR3 loop spans 14 amino acids. The germline gives CDR1 SEHNR, CDR2 FQNEAQ (reference sequence). The CDR3 DNA is TGTGCCAGCAGCTTAGCGGGGTCGAACACTGAAGCTTTCTTT. Its translation: CASSLAGSNTEAFF.

CDR3 sequence reads: CASSPPLSGADTQYF. CDR3 coding DNA: TGTGCCAGCAGTCCACCACTGTCGGGGGCAGATACGCAGTATTTT. The V and J genes are TRBV28 and TRBJ2-3; possibly TRBD2 for D (6 bases). Germline loops: CDR1 MDHEN, CDR2 SYDVKM. The CDR3 sequence is 15 residues long. V was clipped by 5 bases and J by 4 bases, with 16 bases between them.

The chain combines TRBV6-5 with TRBJ1-1; TRBD1 is a possible D gene (6 bases). Germline assignment: CDR1 MNHEY and CDR2 SVGAGI. The CDR3 extends over 14 amino acids. Trimming cost V 2 bases and J 1 base, with 8 bases left between them. Written as DNA, the CDR3 is TGTGCCAGCAGTTACGGGGGCGGGAACACTGAAGCTTTCTTT. Amino acids: CASSYGGGNTEAFF.

This chain uses TRBV5-1 with TRBJ2-7, with TRBD2 identical over 8 bases. The J segment lost 4 bases and the V segment lost 4 bases, leaving 10 bases of the junction unmatched. CDR1 is SGHRS and CDR2 is YFSETQ in the germline V gene. The CDR3 loop spans 15 amino acids. The CDR3 loop reads CASSRKSGRLYEQYF. CDR3 in DNA: TGCGCCAGCAGCAGAAAAAGCGGGAGATTGTACGAGCAGTACTTC.

The CDR3 coding sequence is TGCAGCGTTGGGACAGGGGGCAACTACGAGCAGTACTTC. Its protein product is CSVGTGGNYEQYF. The rearrangement joins TRBV29-1 to TRBJ2-7; 11 bases are shared with TRBD1. After removal of 4 bases from V and 3 bases from J, the junction contained 2 bases not matched to a gene. Germline-derived CDR1 and CDR2 are SQVTM and ANQGSEA. This CDR3 has 13 amino acids.

Comment on this clone: A read error may explain this, as a much larger clone is one base away. This CDR3 is also generated by other DNA sequences in the sample. The chain joins TRBV2 to TRBJ2-7; D remains unclear. Germline lookup yields CDR1 SNHLY and CDR2 FYNNEI. V lost 5 bases and J 1 base, leaving 3 bases between the germline ends. The CDR3 runs 11 residues. The CDR3 sequence is CASSLSYEQYF. DNA for the CDR3: TGTGCCAGCAGTCTATCCTACGAGCAGTACTTC. Supplemented by reference TRBV2 and TRBJ2-7, the full variable domain reads EPEVTQTPSHQVTQMGQEVILRCVPISNHLYFYWYRQILGQKVEFLVSFYNNEISEKSEIFDDQFSVERPDGSNFTLKIRSTKLEDSAMYFCASSLSYEQYFGPGTRLTVT.

The rearrangement links TRBV30 to TRBJ2-1, with TRBD2 matching 13 bases. The CDR3 spans 15 residues. Germline CDR1 and CDR2: GTSNPN and SVGIG (reference sequence). Trimming at V came to 1 base and at J to 6 bases, leaving 3 bases not matched to a gene. The CDR3 nucleotides are TGTGCCTGGAGTGGTACTAGCGGGAGGGCCAATGAGCAGTTCTTC. Translating it yields CAWSGTSGRANEQFF.